The next 15 T cell receptor beta chains were all read from a single sample in a study of blood T cells in healthy people across ages. Through a sample-barcoded 5' primer and a J-beta primer mix, a second PCR was run for roughly 7 to 12 cycles. TCRdb used MiXCR to reprocess the 5' RACE reads, holding one entry per CDR3 protein. The sample carries just over 800,000 distinct CDR3 sequences, around 68% recorded once. Source material: blood. These receptors were collected from a man aged 25-45 years in good health.

The V call is TRBV28, the J call TRBJ2-7; D unclear. Germline CDR1 and CDR2: MDHEN and SYDVKM. V was shortened by 2 bases and J by 5 bases, with 13 bases between the two germline ends. The CDR3 extends over 14 amino acids. CDR3 DNA: TGTGCCAGCAGTTTAGGAGACGAAACGGACGAGCAGTACTTC. This encodes CASSLGDETDEQYF. Full variable domain (missing parts from reference TRBV28 and TRBJ2-7): DVKVTQSSRYLVKRTGEKVFLECVQDMDHENMFWYRQDPGLGLRLIYFSYDVKMKEKGDIPEGYSVSREKKERFSLILESASTNQTSMYLCASSLGDETDEQYFGPGTRLTVT.

This chain connects TRBV27 to TRBJ2-4; D is unclear. The J call could be wrong; TRBJ2-7 is a better fit for the DNA end. Germline V CDR1 and CDR2: MNHEY, SMNVEV (reference sequence). This CDR3 contains 14 residues. CDR3 sequence reads: CASSFQAGWGEQYF. The CDR3 DNA sequence: TGTGCCAGCAGTTTTCAGGCAGGCTGGGGCGAGCAGTACTTC.

The V and J genes are TRBV20-1 and TRBJ1-2; weak D call: TRBD1 (5 bases). V gave up 0 bases and J gave up 3 bases, with 11 bases separating them. This CDR3 contains 14 residues. Germline V CDR1 and CDR2: DFQATT, SNEGSKA (reference sequence). The CDR3, as DNA: TGCAGTGCTAGAGAACCAGGGACGGACTATGGCTACACCTTC. It encodes CSAREPGTDYGYTF.

The chain employs TRBV28 and TRBJ2-5; 7 nucleotides match TRBD1. The CDR3 totals 14 residues. V lost 10 bases and J lost 1; bases outside the gene matches: 9. Germline CDR1 reads MDHEN; CDR2 reads SYDVKM. The CDR3 DNA follows: TGTGCCACCCAGGACAGGTTGCTCCAAGAGACCCAGTACTTC. Translating gives CATQDRLLQETQYF.

This clonotype was counted a few times. This chain links TRBV12-3 or TRBV12-4 with TRBJ1-2; perhaps TRBD1 as D (5 bases). Deletions cut 6 bases from V and 4 bases from J, with 18 bases between. The CDR3 has 15 residues. Here the CDR3 DNA reads TGTGCCAGCAGACCGGACCAGACAGAAGTCTATGGCTACACCTTC. The encoded protein is CASRPDQTEVYGYTF.

This clonotype was recorded a few times. This chain links TRBV20-1 with TRBJ2-3; 10 positions match TRBD2. The CDR3 spans 16 residues. After removal of 6 bases from V and 3 bases from J, the junction contained 12 bases not matched to a gene. Germline V gene data show CDR1 as DFQATT and CDR2 as SNEGSKA (reference sequence). As DNA, the CDR3 is TGCAGTGCAAGCCCCCAACTAGCGGGGAGAACAGATACGCAGTATTTT. Protein product: CSASPQLAGRTDTQYF.

The chain has TRBV20-1 and TRBJ1-5; the D gene is possibly TRBD1 (6 bases). V shed 3 bases and J shed 7 bases, with 16 bases lying between them. Germline-derived CDR1 and CDR2 are DFQATT and SNEGSKA (reference sequence). This CDR3 comprises 14 residues. The chain's CDR3 is CSASALGGDQPQHF. Here the CDR3 DNA reads TGCAGTGCTAGCGCCTTAGGGGGTGACCAGCCCCAGCATTTT.

CDR3 residues: CASSDPREAPYNEQFF. The CDR3 bases are TGTGCCAGCAGCGACCCTCGGGAGGCCCCGTACAATGAGCAGTTCTTC. The chain uses TRBV9 and TRBJ2-1; the match to TRBD2 covers 7 bases. Germline V gene sequence: CDR1 SGDLS, CDR2 YYNGEE. The CDR3 loop spans 16 amino acids. Trimming at V came to 3 bases and at J to 4 bases, leaving 10 bases not matched to a gene.

The J gene is TRBJ2-5, the V gene TRBV4-1, with D unclear. The J call may not be correct, given that the DNA end is closer to TRBJ2-7. The CDR3 is 15 residues long. The germline gives CDR1 MGHRA, CDR2 YSYEKL. The CDR3 DNA is TGCGCCAGCAGCCAAGATTTCTTTGGGTGGGGCGAGCAGTACTTC. Protein: CASSQDFFGWGEQYF.

In this sample, this clonotype turned up a few times. The rearrangement joins TRBV10-3 to TRBJ2-6, with 9 nucleotides matching TRBD1. Germline assignment: CDR1 ENHRY and CDR2 SYGVKD. The CDR3 is 19 amino acids. The V segment lost 4 bases and the J segment 1 base; nucleotides outside the gene matches: 11. CDR3 residues: CAISGSGGTGSSGANVLTF. The CDR3 nucleotides are TGTGCCATCAGTGGGTCAGGAGGGACAGGGAGTTCTGGGGCCAACGTCCTGACTTTC.

In the case of this clonotype: The junction does not match germline at one end; this may be a read error. The V and J genes are TRBV7-7 and TRBJ2-5; D not certain. CDR1 and CDR2 from the germline V gene are SSHAT and FNYEAQ (reference sequence). The CDR3 covers 15 residues. This chain's CDR3 is CASSSPAWGQETQYF. Here the CDR3 DNA reads TGTGCTAGCAGCTCTCCCGCGTGGGGCCAAGAGACCCAGTACTTC.

The CDR3 spells CASSLAGTGIIQETQYF. CDR3 sequence (DNA): TGCGCCAGCAGCTTGGCCGGCACAGGGATAATCCAAGAGACCCAGTACTTC. The chain couples TRBV5-1 to TRBJ2-5; D perhaps matches TRBD1 (6 bases). Trimming stripped 0 bases from V and 1 base from J, with 16 bases between. CDR3 length: 17 residues. The germline V gene encodes CDR1 SGHRS and CDR2 YFSETQ.

The chain employs TRBV15 and TRBJ2-1; 9 positions agree with TRBD2. Germline CDR1 reads LNHNV; CDR2 reads YYDKDF (reference sequence). This CDR3 comprises 14 residues. V dropped 3 bases and J dropped 8; count of bases not matched to a gene: 5. CDR3 DNA: TGTGCCACCAGCAGCGCGCGGGGGGGCCATGAGCAGTTCTTC. This codes for CATSSARGGHEQFF.

This clonotype occurred a few times. The chain combines TRBV6-2 or TRBV6-3 with TRBJ1-1; a weak D match, TRBD1 (6 bases). The CDR3 is made up of 14 amino acids. The germline V gene has CDR1 MNHEY and CDR2 SVGEGT. With 6 bases removed from V and 4 bases from J, the gap between germline ends came to 15 bases. This chain's CDR3 is CASRDRGRGTEAFF. CDR3 DNA sequence: TGTGCCAGCAGGGACCGGGGGCGCGGCACTGAAGCTTTCTTT.

This clonotype was seen a few times. The rearrangement joins TRBV27 to TRBJ2-7; 8 positions agree with TRBD1. Germline CDR1 and CDR2: MNHEY and SMNVEV (reference sequence). This CDR3 has 17 amino acids. V dropped 5 bases and J dropped 1; count of bases not matched to a gene: 13. CDR3 loop: CASSPLKLQGASYEQYF. The CDR3 DNA reads TGTGCCAGCAGTCCCCTTAAGTTGCAGGGGGCTTCCTACGAGCAGTACTTC.